The source of this T cell receptor beta chain is a study of T-cell reconstitution after alpha-beta-depleted transplantation in children. TCRbeta library construction was performed incorporating unique molecular identifiers. TCRdb re-called the PCR reads with MiXCR, one entry per CDR3 protein. The data contain fewer than 750,000 distinct CDR3 sequences, more than 20% of them singletons. This clonotype showed up many times. The CDR3 has 12 amino acids. V was cut by 10 bases and J by 10 bases, with 14 bases left in between. The source material was PBMCs, mostly from graft donor cells, sampled 360 days after TCRalphabeta/CD19-depleted stem cell transplant. The chain links TRBV12-3 or TRBV12-4 to TRBJ1-6; D not resolved. The receptor comes from a boy younger than two who had a stem cell transplant for acute myeloid leukemia, so the T cells may come from the graft donor. This CDR3 is CATSGGKSPLHF. CDR3 in DNA: TGTGCCACCAGCGGTGGAAAGTCACCCCTCCACTTT.